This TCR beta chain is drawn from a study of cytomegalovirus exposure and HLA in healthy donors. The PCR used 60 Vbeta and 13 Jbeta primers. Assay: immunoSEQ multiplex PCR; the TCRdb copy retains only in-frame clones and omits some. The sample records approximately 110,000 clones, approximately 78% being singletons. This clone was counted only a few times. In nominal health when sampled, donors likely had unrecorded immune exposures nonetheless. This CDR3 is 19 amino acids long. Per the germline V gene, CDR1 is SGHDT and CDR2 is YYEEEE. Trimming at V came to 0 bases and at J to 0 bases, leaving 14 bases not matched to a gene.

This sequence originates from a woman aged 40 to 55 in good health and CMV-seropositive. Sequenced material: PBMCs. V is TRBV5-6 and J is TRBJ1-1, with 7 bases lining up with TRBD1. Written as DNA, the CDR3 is TGTGCCAGCAGCTTGGTAATAGGGGGCATGGAGTTTGTGAACACTGAAGCTTTCTTT. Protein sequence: CASSLVIGGMEFVNTEAFF.